This T cell receptor beta chain is drawn from a study of blood T cell repertoires in COVID-19. Turning to the study itself: Sites in the United States, Italy and Spain provided acute and convalescent COVID-19 samples.

Methods used by the authors: Amplification of reference gene primers was used by the study to estimate nucleated cell counts. Here immunoSEQ multiplex PCR was the method, and the copy in TCRdb shows in-frame clones only, minus some. V and J calls plus clone size are reproduced from that table; the DNA served to infer D and trimming. The top ten clones hold 6.5% to 9% of a sample with around 130,000 clones, roughly four fifths of them seen once. This clonotype originated in a human donor in a cohort sampled during active COVID-19. The sequenced material came from peripheral blood.

CDR3 residues: CASSYPSRDSNYGYTF. In DNA, the CDR3 is TGTGCCAGCAGTTACCCGAGCCGGGACAGCAACTATGGCTACACCTTC. The chain uses TRBV6-5 and TRBJ1-2; 7 bases fit TRBD1. The trim removed 2 bases at V and 2 bases at J, leaving 8 bases unmatched. CDR1 is MNHEY and CDR2 is SVGAGI in the germline V gene. The CDR3 runs 16 residues.